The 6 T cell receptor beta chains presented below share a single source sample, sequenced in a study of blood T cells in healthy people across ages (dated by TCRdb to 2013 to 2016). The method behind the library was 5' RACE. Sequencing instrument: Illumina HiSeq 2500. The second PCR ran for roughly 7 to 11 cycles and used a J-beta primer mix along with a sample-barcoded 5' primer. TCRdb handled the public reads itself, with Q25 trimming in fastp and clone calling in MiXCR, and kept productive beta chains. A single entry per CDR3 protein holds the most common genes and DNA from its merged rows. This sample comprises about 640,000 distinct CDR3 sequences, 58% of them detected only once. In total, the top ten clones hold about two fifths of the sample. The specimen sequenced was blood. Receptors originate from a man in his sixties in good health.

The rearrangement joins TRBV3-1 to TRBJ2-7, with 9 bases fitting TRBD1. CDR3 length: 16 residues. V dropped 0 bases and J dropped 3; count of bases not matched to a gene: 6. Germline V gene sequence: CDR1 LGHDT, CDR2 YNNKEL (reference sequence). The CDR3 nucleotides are TGTGCCAGCAGCCAAGAAGCGGGGACAGGGCGCTACGAGCAGTACTTC. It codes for CASSQEAGTGRYEQYF.

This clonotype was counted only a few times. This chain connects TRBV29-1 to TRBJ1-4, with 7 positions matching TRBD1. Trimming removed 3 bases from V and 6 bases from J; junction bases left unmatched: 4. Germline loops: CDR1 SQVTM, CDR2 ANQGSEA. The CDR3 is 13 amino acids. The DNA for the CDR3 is TGCAGCGTTGATTCCAGGGGGGATGAAAAACTGTTTTTT. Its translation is CSVDSRGDEKLFF.

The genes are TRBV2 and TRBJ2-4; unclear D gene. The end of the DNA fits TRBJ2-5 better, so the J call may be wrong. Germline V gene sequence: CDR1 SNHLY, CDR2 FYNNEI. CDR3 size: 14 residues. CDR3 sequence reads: CASSEAPGRETQYF. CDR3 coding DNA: TGTGCCAGCAGTGAAGCGCCCGGAAGAGAGACCCAGTACTTC.

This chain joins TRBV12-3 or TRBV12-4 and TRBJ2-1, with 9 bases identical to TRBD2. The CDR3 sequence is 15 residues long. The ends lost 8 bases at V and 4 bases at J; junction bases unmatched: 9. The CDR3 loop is CASRGGGAMYNEQFF. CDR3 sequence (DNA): TGTGCCAGCCGGGGCGGGGGGGCGATGTACAATGAGCAGTTCTTC.

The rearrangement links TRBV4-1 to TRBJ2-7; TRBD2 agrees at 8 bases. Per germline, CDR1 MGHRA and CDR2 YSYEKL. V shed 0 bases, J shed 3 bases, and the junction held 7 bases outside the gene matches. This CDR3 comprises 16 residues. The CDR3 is CASSQDGAGEIYEQYF. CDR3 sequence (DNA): TGCGCCAGCAGCCAAGATGGAGCGGGGGAAATCTACGAGCAGTACTTC.

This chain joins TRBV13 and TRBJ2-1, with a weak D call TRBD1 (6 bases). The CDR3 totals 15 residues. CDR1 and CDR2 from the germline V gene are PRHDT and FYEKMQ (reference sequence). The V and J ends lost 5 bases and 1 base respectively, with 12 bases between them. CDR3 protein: CASSPQDRSYNEQFF. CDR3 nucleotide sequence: TGTGCCAGCAGCCCCCAAGACAGGTCCTACAATGAGCAGTTCTTC.